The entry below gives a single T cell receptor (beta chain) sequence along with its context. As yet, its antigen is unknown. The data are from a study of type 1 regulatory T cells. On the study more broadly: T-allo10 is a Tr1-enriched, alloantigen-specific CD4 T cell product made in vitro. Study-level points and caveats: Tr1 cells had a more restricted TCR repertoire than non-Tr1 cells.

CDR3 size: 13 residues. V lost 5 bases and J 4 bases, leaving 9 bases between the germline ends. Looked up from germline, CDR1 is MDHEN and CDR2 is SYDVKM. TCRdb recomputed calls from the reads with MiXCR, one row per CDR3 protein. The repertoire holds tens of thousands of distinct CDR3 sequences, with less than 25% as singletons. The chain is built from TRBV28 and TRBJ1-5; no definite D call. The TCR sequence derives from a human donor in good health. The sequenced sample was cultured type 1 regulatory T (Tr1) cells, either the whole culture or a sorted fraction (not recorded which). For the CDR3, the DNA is TGTGCCAGCAGTCCTTTCCTGAATCAGCCCCAGCATTTT. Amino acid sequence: CASSPFLNQPQHF.